Shown below are 12 T cell receptor beta chains from a single sample sequenced in a study of siplizumab effects on memory and regulatory T cells. Profiled with immunoSEQ multiplex PCR; TCRdb holds only in-frame clones, not every one. The data hold 94,000 or so clones, with around 97% observed a single time. The sample taken for sequencing was naive CD4+ T cells sorted from blood. The origin of the receptors is a human donor in good health.

The chain employs TRBV6-6 and TRBJ2-7, with 15 bases matching TRBD2. Germline V gives CDR1 MNHNY, CDR2 SVGAGI (reference sequence). V trimming: 6 bases; J trimming: 1 base; junction bases outside the gene matches: 1. CDR3 length: 15 residues. DNA for the CDR3: TGTGCCAGCAGGGGACTAGCGGGGGGATCCTACGAGCAGTACTTC. Protein product: CASRGLAGGSYEQYF.

This clone was detected only once. The chain recombines TRBV27 with TRBJ2-7; D may be TRBD1 (6 bases). The CDR3 covers 14 residues. Germline V CDR1 and CDR2: MNHEY, SMNVEV (reference sequence). Trimming pared 0 bases from V and 5 bases from J, leaving 11 bases between. CDR3: CASSLSTGIHEQYF. The CDR3 DNA follows: TGTGCCAGCAGTTTATCCACAGGGATCCACGAGCAGTACTTC.

The chain has TRBV7-6 and TRBJ2-5, with D possibly being TRBD1 (6 bases). The V end was cut by 4 bases, the J end by 4 bases, with 10 bases between. The CDR3 runs to 13 residues. Germline loops: CDR1 SGHVS, CDR2 FNYEAQ. For the CDR3, the DNA is TGTGCCAGCAGCTCGGGACAAGGAGAGACCCAGTACTTC. It encodes CASSSGQGETQYF.

The rearrangement links TRBV6-5 to TRBJ2-7, with D tentatively TRBD1 (6 bases). V lost 4 bases and J 4 bases, leaving 14 bases between the germline ends. This CDR3 is 14 amino acids long. The germline V gene encodes CDR1 MNHEY and CDR2 SVGAGI. CDR3 DNA: TGTGCCAGCAGTTTTCCCGGGACACCGTACGAGCAGTACTTC. The encoded protein is CASSFPGTPYEQYF.

V is TRBV2 and J is TRBJ2-2; D is ambiguous. Germline V gene lookup returns CDR1 SNHLY and CDR2 FYNNEI. Trimming stripped 2 bases from V and 3 bases from J, with 7 bases between. The CDR3 covers 14 residues. The CDR3 nucleotides read TGTGCCAGCAGTGAAATGGCATACACCGGGGAGCTGTTTTTT. Translated, it gives CASSEMAYTGELFF.

This chain uses TRBV5-5 with TRBJ1-1; possibly TRBD1 for D (5 bases). V was cut by 4 bases and J by 1 base, with 8 bases left in between. This CDR3 is 13 amino acids long. Germline values: CDR1 SGHKS, CDR2 YYEKEE (reference sequence). The CDR3 DNA sequence: TGTGCCAGCAGCACTCAGGGGAACACTGAAGCTTTCTTT. It is translated as CASSTQGNTEAFF.

The chain combines TRBV20-1 with TRBJ2-3; the D gene is possibly TRBD1 (5 bases). The CDR3 sequence is 11 residues long. CDR1 DFQATT and CDR2 SNEGSKA come from the germline V gene (reference sequence). The CDR3 is CEVPGPDTQYF. In DNA, the CDR3 is TGCGAAGTCCCAGGGCCAGATACGCAGTATTTT.

V is TRBV7-2 and J is TRBJ2-1; 8 bases map to TRBD2. Germline CDR1 is SGHTA and CDR2 is FQGNSA. The CDR3 extends over 18 amino acids. Trimming at V came to 5 bases and at J to 0 bases, leaving 12 bases not matched to a gene. In DNA form, the CDR3 reads TGTGCCAGCAGCAAGAATAACCTACGGGGGGGCTCCTACAATGAGCAGTTCTTC. This sequence encodes CASSKNNLRGGSYNEQFF.

The chain's CDR3 is CASSEKGRGTGGRNEQFF. The CDR3 bases are TGTGCCAGCAGCGAAAAGGGAAGAGGGACAGGGGGGAGGAATGAGCAGTTCTTC. The chain carries TRBV9 and TRBJ2-1; 11 bases fit TRBD1. The J segment lost 7 bases and the V segment lost 3 bases, leaving 15 bases of the junction unmatched. This CDR3 is built from 18 residues. Germline values: CDR1 SGDLS, CDR2 YYNGEE.

CDR3 nucleotides: TGTGCCAGCAGTGAACAAAGACTTCCTCGGGGCAATCAGCCCCAGCATTTT. It encodes CASSEQRLPRGNQPQHF. The V call is TRBV6-1, the J call TRBJ1-5; no definite D call. Per germline, CDR1 MNHNS and CDR2 SASEGT. Trimming removed 2 bases from V and 2 bases from J, with 16 bases in between. The CDR3 is made up of 17 amino acids.

The CDR3 bases are TGTGCCAGCTCACCACTCAAGTTCATGAACACTGAAGCTTTCTTT. Translating it yields CASSPLKFMNTEAFF. The chain employs TRBV18 and TRBJ1-1; D remains unclear. The CDR3 has 15 amino acids. V lost 1 base and J 0 bases, leaving 9 bases between the germline ends. The germline V gene has CDR1 KGHSH and CDR2 LQKENI.

As DNA, the CDR3 is TGTGCCAGCAGCTTAGTTCAGGGGAGGAATTCACCCCTCCACTTT. Translated: CASSLVQGRNSPLHF. This chain joins TRBV7-9 and TRBJ1-6; D is possibly TRBD1 (6 bases). V was trimmed by 1 base and J by 7 bases, leaving 11 bases between them. The CDR3 sequence is 15 residues long. The germline V gene encodes CDR1 SEHNR and CDR2 FQNEAQ (reference sequence).